The rows below give T cell receptor beta chains drawn from one sample of a study of a mutant IDH1 vaccine in newly diagnosed glioma. Only in-frame clones appear in the TCRdb table, and some are missing; sequencing was by immunoSEQ multiplex PCR. Of about 51,000 clones listed, around three quarters are singletons. Sequences were derived from PBMCs, sampled from a glioma patient treated with radiotherapy, temozolomide or both. These receptors all come from a woman in her 40s with glioma. Each CDR3 is given with its conserved first and last residue. The D gene is left open where the match is weak. Rows give clone size only sometimes, using once, few, many, or a class for an expanded clone.

>TRBJ1-4|TRBV27|.|TRBD1
TGTGCCAGCAGTCCTATGCCCCCGTCGGACAGGGCGAGTGAAAAACTGTTTTTT
CASSPMPPSDRASEKLFF
>TRBJ2-3|TRBV29-1|.|.
TGCAGCGGATCTAGCACAGATACGCAGTATTTT
CSGSSTDTQYF
>TRBJ2-3|TRBV5-8|.|.
TGTGCCAGCAGCTCCGGGGCCCTTCCCACCGGAGATACGCAGTATTTT
CASSSGALPTGDTQYF
>TRBJ1-1|TRBV5-1|few|.
TGCGCCAGCGCACAGGCCAACACTGAAGCTTTCTTT
CASAQANTEAFF
>TRBJ1-2|TRBV6-5|.|.
TGTGCCAGCAGTCTGGACAGCCGGTGGTACACCTTC
CASSLDSRWYTF
>TRBJ1-2|TRBV15|.|.
TGTGCCACCAGCAGAGGAGTTCCATATGGCTACACCTTC
CATSRGVPYGYTF
>TRBJ1-6|TRBV2|.|.
TGTGCCAGCAGTGAAGCGCTTCCGAGGACAAGAGGTTCACCCCTCCACTTT
CASSEALPRTRGSPLHF
>TRBJ1-1|TRBV6-6|.|.
TGTGCCAGCAGTAGAGGGGCTGAAGCTTTCTTT
CASSRGAEAFF
>TRBJ2-2|TRBV5-1|few|TRBD2
TGCGCCAGCAGCTTAGCGGGGGATGGCGGGGAGCTGTTTTTT
CASSLAGDGGELFF
>TRBJ1-5|TRBV7-8|.|.
TGTGCCAGCAGCTTGGGAATCGGGCAGCCCCAGCATTTT
CASSLGIGQPQHF
>TRBJ2-7|TRBV7-7|.|.
TGTGCTAGCAGCCGGACGGGGGTGGACGAGCAGTACTTC
CASSRTGVDEQYF
>TRBJ2-7|TRBV5-1|.|.
TGCGCCAGCAGCGAGGGGGGGGGAGTATACGAGCAGTACTTC
CASSEGGGVYEQYF
>TRBJ1-3|TRBV15|.|TRBD1
TGTGCCACCAGCATCTTAGGACAGGGGGCAAACACCATATATTTT
CATSILGQGANTIYF
>TRBJ2-1|TRBV15|.|TRBD1
TGTGCCACCAGCAGGGACAGGGGCACCAATGAGCAGTTCTTC
CATSRDRGTNEQFF
>TRBJ2-5|TRBV7-8|.|.
TGTGCCAGCAGCTTACTTCCCAGTGAGACCCAGTACTTC
CASSLLPSETQYF
>TRBJ2-1|TRBV6-5|once|.
TGTGCCAGCACCCCGACAGGCCGCTCCTACAATGAGCAGTTCTTC
CASTPTGRSYNEQFF
>TRBJ1-5|TRBV2|.|.
TGTGCCAGCAGCGTCGGGGGGCGAAGTCAGCCCCAGCATTTT
CASSVGGRSQPQHF
>TRBJ1-1|TRBV5-1|.|.
TGCGCCAGCAGCTTGACGGCAGGGACTATGAACACTGAAGCTTTCTTT
CASSLTAGTMNTEAFF
>TRBJ1-2|TRBV5-6|few|TRBD1
TGTGCCAGCAGCAGCGGACAGGCTAACTATGGCTACACCTTC
CASSSGQANYGYTF
>TRBJ2-3|TRBV19|.|TRBD2
TGTGCCAGCACGGGAGCGGGAATCACAGATACGCAGTATTTT
CASTGAGITDTQYF
>TRBJ2-5|TRBV25-1|.|TRBD2
TGTGCCAGCAGTGATCTAGCGGGGGAAGAGACCCAGTACTTC
CASSDLAGEETQYF
>TRBJ2-7|TRBV7-2|.|.
TGTGCCAGCAGCCAAATACAGAGTAGCGAGCAGTACTTC
CASSQIQSSEQYF
>TRBJ2-7|TRBV4-2|.|TRBD2
TGTGCCAGCAGCCAGCGGGGGGGCCTCCGCGAGCAGTACTTC
CASSQRGGLREQYF